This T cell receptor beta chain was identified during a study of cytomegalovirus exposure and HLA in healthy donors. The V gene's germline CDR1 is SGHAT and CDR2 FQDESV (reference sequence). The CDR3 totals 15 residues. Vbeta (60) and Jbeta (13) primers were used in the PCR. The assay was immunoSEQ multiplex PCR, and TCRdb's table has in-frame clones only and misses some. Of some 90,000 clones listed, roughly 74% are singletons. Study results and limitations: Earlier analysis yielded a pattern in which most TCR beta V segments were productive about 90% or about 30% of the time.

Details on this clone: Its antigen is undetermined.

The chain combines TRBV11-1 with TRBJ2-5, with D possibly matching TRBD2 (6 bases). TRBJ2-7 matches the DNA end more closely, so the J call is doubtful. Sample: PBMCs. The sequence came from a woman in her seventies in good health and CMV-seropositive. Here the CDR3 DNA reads TGTGCCAGCAGCCCGAGGTTGGGGGGATCCTACGAGCAGTACTTC. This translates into CASSPRLGGSYEQYF.